This T cell receptor (beta chain) was obtained from a study of technical replicates of blood from a handful of donors. TCRdb keeps only in-frame clones here, not all; method: immunoSEQ multiplex PCR. Of about 66,000 clones in the sample, roughly 90% are singletons; the top ten hold over 4%. The CDR3 totals 18 residues. The V gene end was trimmed by 4 bases and the J gene end by 4 bases; junction bases not matched to a gene: 18. Germline V gene sequence: CDR1 SGHVS, CDR2 FNYEAQ. This clone appeared a few times. The chain has TRBV7-6 and TRBJ1-1, with 7 bases matching TRBD1. The sequenced sample was PBMCs. The receptor was derived from a human donor in good health. Some clones in this sample may be carry-over from other donors' samples. The CDR3: CASSSRTGKPVSSTEAFF. The DNA of the CDR3 is TGTGCCAGCAGCTCCCGGACAGGAAAACCAGTTTCGTCCACTGAAGCTTTCTTT.